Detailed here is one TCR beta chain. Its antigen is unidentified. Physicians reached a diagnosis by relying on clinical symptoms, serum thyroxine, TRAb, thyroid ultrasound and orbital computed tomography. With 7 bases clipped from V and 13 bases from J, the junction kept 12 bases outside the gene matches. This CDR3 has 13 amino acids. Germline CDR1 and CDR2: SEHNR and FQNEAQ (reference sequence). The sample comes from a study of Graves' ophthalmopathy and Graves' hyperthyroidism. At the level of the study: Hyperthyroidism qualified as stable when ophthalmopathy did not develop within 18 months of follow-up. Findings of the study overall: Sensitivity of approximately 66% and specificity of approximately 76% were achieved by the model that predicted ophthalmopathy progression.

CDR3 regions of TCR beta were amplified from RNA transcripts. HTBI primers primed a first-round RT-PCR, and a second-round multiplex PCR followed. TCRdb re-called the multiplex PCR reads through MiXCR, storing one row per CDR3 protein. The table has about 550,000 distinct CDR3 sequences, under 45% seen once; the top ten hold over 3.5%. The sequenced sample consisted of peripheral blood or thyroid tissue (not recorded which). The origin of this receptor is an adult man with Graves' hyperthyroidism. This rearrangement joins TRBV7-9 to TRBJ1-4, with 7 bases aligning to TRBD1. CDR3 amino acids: CASTLQRRGPLFF. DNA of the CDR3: TGTGCCAGCACCCTCCAGCGGAGGGGGCCACTGTTTTTT. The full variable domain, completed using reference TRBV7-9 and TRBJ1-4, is DTGVSQNPRHKITKRGQNVTFRCDPISEHNRLYWYRQTLGQGPEFLTYFQNEAQLEKSRLLSDRFSAERPKGSFSTLEIQRTEQGDSAMYLCASTLQRRGPLFFGSGTQLSVL.